This T cell receptor beta chain appears in the sequencing data of a study of cytomegalovirus exposure and HLA in healthy donors. Germline V lookup: CDR1 SGHNT, CDR2 YYREEE (reference sequence). Germline trimming cut 3 bases from V and 4 bases from J; bases unmatched to any gene: 5. The CDR3 consists of 14 residues. The PCR ran on 60 Vbeta and 13 Jbeta primers. Assay: immunoSEQ multiplex PCR; the TCRdb copy retains only in-frame clones and omits some. The data show some 140,000 clones, 73% seen once. This chain joins TRBV5-4 and TRBJ1-2; TRBD1 matches 8 bases. This clonotype was sampled from a woman between 40 and 50 years old in good health and CMV-seronegative. The source material was PBMCs. CDR3 protein: CASSSGDRGYGYTF. The CDR3 bases are TGTGCCAGCAGCTCCGGTGACAGGGGCTATGGCTACACCTTC. Complete variable domain (other parts from reference TRBV5-4 and TRBJ1-2): ETGVTQSPTHLIKTRGQQVTLRCSSQSGHNTVSWYQQALGQGPQFIFQYYREEENGRGNFPPRFSGLQFPNYSSELNVNALELDDSALYLCASSSGDRGYGYTFGSGTRLTVV.